These 27 T cell receptor beta chains share one sample of origin, sequenced in a study of T-cell reconstitution after alpha-beta-depleted transplantation in children. The TCRbeta library was prepared with unique molecular identifiers. TCRdb reprocessed the PCR reads with MiXCR, giving one entry per CDR3 protein. The data hold more than 550,000 distinct CDR3 sequences, with under 12% observed a single time. The sequencing here drew on PBMCs from the stem cell graft donor, taken from the stem cell graft. The receptors were sampled from a human donor who donated a stem cell graft to a child with acute myeloid leukemia.

In this sample, this clonotype turned up a few times. This chain joins TRBV11-2 and TRBJ2-7; 9 nucleotides agree with TRBD2. Germline CDR1 is SGHAT and CDR2 is FQNNGV. The CDR3 spans 16 residues. Trimming removed 1 base from V and 6 bases from J; junction bases left unmatched: 10. The CDR3, as DNA: TGTGCCAGCAGCTTAGCAGGTGCGGGAGGGCCCCTCGAGCAGTACTTC. Its translation is CASSLAGAGGPLEQYF.

The genes are TRBV3-1 and TRBJ2-2, with 7 bases that match TRBD2. The CDR3 loop spans 18 amino acids. The J segment lost 0 bases and the V segment lost 1 base, leaving 8 bases of the junction unmatched. The germline V gene has CDR1 LGHDT and CDR2 YNNKEL (reference sequence). The CDR3 spells CASSQGTAGYANTGELFF. The DNA of the CDR3 is TGTGCCAGCAGCCAAGGTACAGCGGGGTACGCGAACACCGGGGAGCTGTTTTTT.

This clonotype was seen a few times. The chain combines TRBV20-1 with TRBJ2-7; 10 positions match TRBD2. The J segment lost 6 bases and the V segment lost 4 bases, leaving 6 bases of the junction unmatched. The CDR3 loop spans 13 amino acids. In germline, CDR1 is DFQATT, CDR2 SNEGSKA (reference sequence). The DNA of the CDR3 is TGCAGTGCTATAAGCGGGAGGGCCAGCGAGCAGTACTTC. It translates to CSAISGRASEQYF.

The chain combines TRBV3-1 with TRBJ2-7; either TRBD1 or TRBD2 may fit D (5 bases each). Germline V lookup: CDR1 LGHDT, CDR2 YNNKEL (reference sequence). V was cut by 1 base and J by 9 bases, with 13 bases left in between. The CDR3 consists of 13 residues. The CDR3 sequence is CASSQVFLGPQYF. The CDR3 DNA follows: TGTGCCAGCAGCCAAGTATTTTTGGGACCGCAGTACTTC.

The chain couples TRBV4-3 to TRBJ2-7; maybe TRBD2 (6 bases). V was pared by 4 bases and J by 3 bases, with 19 bases between. The germline V gene has CDR1 LGHNA and CDR2 YSLEER. The CDR3 contains 16 residues. CDR3 amino acids: CASSRPSWGELYEQYF. DNA of the CDR3: TGCGCCAGCAGCCGCCCGAGCTGGGGGGAGCTCTACGAGCAGTACTTC.

This clonotype appeared a few times. This sequence joins TRBV12-3 or TRBV12-4 and TRBJ2-5; 8 positions match TRBD2. The CDR3 is 15 residues long. V dropped 3 bases and J dropped 4; count of bases not matched to a gene: 7. The CDR3 sequence: CASSFPPGGRETQYF. The DNA for the CDR3 is TGTGCCAGCAGTTTCCCCCCGGGAGGGCGAGAGACCCAGTACTTC.

This clonotype was found many times. This chain connects TRBV11-2 to TRBJ2-1, with 10 bases identical to TRBD2. Germline values: CDR1 SGHAT, CDR2 FQNNGV. The CDR3 length is 16 residues. J lost 4 bases, V lost 5 bases, and 8 bases had no gene match. The CDR3 spells CASSLHSGRQYNEQFF. The CDR3 DNA is TGTGCCAGCAGCCTGCATAGCGGGAGGCAATACAATGAGCAGTTCTTC.

V usage is TRBV10-3 and J usage is TRBJ1-6, with a tentative D call TRBD1 (6 bases). The CDR3 runs 14 residues. Germline V gives CDR1 ENHRY, CDR2 SYGVKD. V shed 2 bases and J shed 9 bases, with 11 bases lying between them. This CDR3 reads CAISEPDSSSPLHF. The CDR3 DNA is TGTGCCATCAGTGAGCCGGACAGTAGTTCACCCCTCCACTTT.

This clonotype was seen many times. The chain recombines TRBV12-3 or TRBV12-4 with TRBJ2-1; 8 nucleotides match TRBD2. CDR3 length equals 14 residues. V gave up 6 bases and J gave up 4 bases; unmatched junction bases: 5. The CDR3 reads CASRTSGFYNEQFF. In DNA, the CDR3 is TGTGCCAGCAGAACTAGCGGATTTTACAATGAGCAGTTCTTC.

In this sample, this clonotype turned up a few times. J is TRBJ1-1 and V is TRBV12-3 or TRBV12-4; 7 nucleotides align to TRBD1. V gave up 2 bases and J gave up 4 bases; unmatched junction bases: 1. The CDR3 has 13 amino acids. The CDR3 is CASSLRGPTEAFF. Here the CDR3 DNA reads TGTGCCAGCAGTTTAAGGGGGCCCACTGAAGCTTTCTTT.

This clonotype was seen a few times. This sequence joins TRBV18 and TRBJ1-4; D ambiguous. With 3 bases removed from V and 3 bases from J, the gap between germline ends came to 2 bases. Germline values: CDR1 KGHSH, CDR2 LQKENI. The CDR3 extends over 12 amino acids. CDR3 coding DNA: TGTGCCAGCTCACCCTCTAATGAAAAACTGTTTTTT. It is translated as CASSPSNEKLFF.

This clonotype was recorded a few times. The chain is built from TRBV29-1 and TRBJ2-3; no firm D call. V was trimmed by 5 bases and J by 6 bases, leaving 6 bases between them. The CDR3 length is 10 residues. In germline, CDR1 is SQVTM, CDR2 ANQGSEA. The CDR3 bases are TGCAGCGTTTTTAAGGATACGCAGTATTTT. As protein: CSVFKDTQYF.

A few counts support this clonotype. The chain joins TRBV29-1 to TRBJ1-6; D not resolved. The CDR3 has 12 residues. V was pared by 4 bases and J by 10 bases, with 11 bases between. The V gene's germline CDR1 is SQVTM and CDR2 ANQGSEA. CDR3 residues: CSVVGLGSPLHF. The CDR3 bases are TGCAGCGTTGTAGGGTTAGGGTCACCCCTCCACTTT.

V is TRBV6-1 and J is TRBJ2-3; a weak D match, TRBD2 (6 bases). The germline V gene has CDR1 MNHNS and CDR2 SASEGT. The CDR3 runs 16 residues. Trimming stripped 2 bases from V and 2 bases from J, with 14 bases between. The CDR3 region is CASSEFYWGDTDTQYF. For the CDR3, the DNA is TGTGCCAGCAGTGAATTCTACTGGGGGGACACAGATACGCAGTATTTT.

This clonotype was detected a few times. The chain recombines TRBV29-1 with TRBJ2-1; D is uncertain. Trimming left V 3 bases short and J 6 bases short, with 9 bases between. This CDR3 has 12 residues. Germline-derived CDR1 and CDR2 are SQVTM and ANQGSEA. The CDR3 sequence is CSVDLGVNEQFF. CDR3 sequence (DNA): TGCAGCGTTGATTTGGGCGTCAATGAGCAGTTCTTC.

This clonotype was counted ten times or more. V is TRBV5-1 and J is TRBJ1-1, with D uncertain. The V gene's germline CDR1 is SGHRS and CDR2 YFSETQ. The CDR3 loop spans 13 amino acids. V was shortened by 5 bases and J by 1 base, with 9 bases between the two germline ends. CDR3: CASRSGTNTEAFF. The CDR3 DNA reads TGCGCCAGCAGGTCAGGCACGAACACTGAAGCTTTCTTT.

The CDR3 bases are TGTGCCAGCAGCTTGGGACTAGCGGGAGGCCCGCTGGGGGAGCTGTTTTTT. Translation: CASSLGLAGGPLGELFF. This chain connects TRBV5-8 to TRBJ2-2; 13 bases are a match to TRBD2. V lost 0 bases and J lost 8; bases outside the gene matches: 7. Germline V lookup: CDR1 SGHTS, CDR2 YDEGEE. This CDR3 region has 17 residues.

This clonotype was picked up many times. V usage is TRBV5-1 and J usage is TRBJ2-7; D not resolved. This CDR3 is built from 14 residues. CDR1 is SGHRS, CDR2 YFSETQ, per germline. With 4 bases removed from V and 0 bases from J, the gap between germline ends came to 11 bases. CDR3 amino acids: CASSPDARSYEQYF. CDR3 in DNA: TGCGCCAGCAGCCCTGACGCCCGCTCCTACGAGCAGTACTTC.

This clonotype has a handful of counts. The CDR3 loop is CASRGLGTDTQYF. The CDR3 DNA is TGCGCCAGCAGAGGGTTGGGTACAGATACGCAGTATTTT. The chain is built from TRBV5-1 and TRBJ2-3; D remains ambiguous. V was trimmed by 5 bases and J by 3 bases, leaving 10 bases between them. Germline V lookup: CDR1 SGHRS, CDR2 YFSETQ. The CDR3 spans 13 residues.

In this sample, this clonotype turned up many times. In nucleotides, the CDR3 is TGCAGCGTTGAAGAGGCTACTGTACCCTACAATGAGCAGTTCTTC. Its translation: CSVEEATVPYNEQFF. This chain links TRBV29-1 with TRBJ2-1, with unresolved D. Germline CDR1 and CDR2: SQVTM and ANQGSEA. CDR3 length: 15 amino acids. V dropped 0 bases and J dropped 2 bases, with 11 bases sitting between them.

The rearrangement joins TRBV12-3 or TRBV12-4 to TRBJ2-7; D possibly uses TRBD1 or TRBD2 (6 bases each). With 4 bases removed from V and 4 bases from J, the gap between germline ends came to 23 bases. This CDR3 comprises 17 residues. Written as DNA, the CDR3 is TGTGCCAGCAGTTGGGGGGCAGGGAGGCTTACGAAGTACGAGCAGTACTTC. Protein product: CASSWGAGRLTKYEQYF.

This clonotype was counted ten times or more. This chain connects TRBV9 to TRBJ2-7; 8 bases map to TRBD2. The CDR3 extends over 16 amino acids. V dropped 0 bases and J dropped 2; count of bases not matched to a gene: 7. The germline gives CDR1 SGDLS, CDR2 YYNGEE. CDR3 nucleotides: TGTGCCAGCAGCGTAGGCGGTAGCGGGACACCCTACGAGCAGTACTTC. It specifies CASSVGGSGTPYEQYF.

The chain carries TRBV5-6 and TRBJ2-4, with 10 nucleotides matching TRBD2. This CDR3 contains 15 residues. Germline V lookup: CDR1 SGHDT, CDR2 YYEEEE. V gave up 4 bases and J gave up 6 bases; unmatched junction bases: 7. CDR3 region: CASSIAGGDGNIQYF. The CDR3 nucleotides read TGTGCCAGCAGCATAGCGGGAGGAGACGGAAACATTCAGTACTTC.

The chain has TRBV29-1 and TRBJ2-7; 10 bases agree with TRBD1. The CDR3 spans 16 residues. The V gene's germline CDR1 is SQVTM and CDR2 ANQGSEA. Trimming at V came to 6 bases and at J to 4 bases, leaving 15 bases not matched to a gene. The CDR3 protein is CSVNTRGTGVPYEQYF. In DNA, the CDR3 is TGCAGCGTGAACACGCGGGGGACAGGGGTACCTTACGAGCAGTACTTC.

V gene TRBV6-2 or TRBV6-3 combines with J gene TRBJ1-5, with a weak D call TRBD1 (5 bases). The CDR3 length is 15 residues. V was shortened by 8 bases and J by 2 bases, with 16 bases between the two germline ends. The germline gives CDR1 MNHEY, CDR2 SVGEGT. This chain's CDR3 is CASSYSGGGNQPQHF. In nucleotides, the CDR3 is TGTGCCAGCTCTTATTCCGGGGGGGGCAATCAGCCCCAGCATTTT.

This clonotype was seen repeatedly, ten times or more. The J gene is TRBJ2-7, the V gene TRBV5-1; D not certain. The CDR3 is made up of 11 amino acids. Per the germline V gene, CDR1 is SGHRS and CDR2 is YFSETQ. Trimming took off 5 bases at V and 7 bases at J, with 10 bases between the two ends. CDR3 region: CASRYQEEQYF. The CDR3 DNA is TGCGCCAGCAGATACCAGGAGGAGCAGTACTTC.

This clonotype turned up a few times. J is TRBJ2-1 and V is TRBV5-1; no reliable D call. Germline loops: CDR1 SGHRS, CDR2 YFSETQ. Deletions cut 2 bases from V and 1 base from J, with 10 bases between. The CDR3 length is 15 residues. Written as DNA, the CDR3 is TGCGCCAGCAGCTTCGAATCAAATTCCTACAATGAGCAGTTCTTC. Translation: CASSFESNSYNEQFF.